This T cell receptor (beta chain) emerged from a study of blood T cell repertoires in COVID-19 (dated by TCRdb to between 2020 and 2021). With regard to the full study: The collaborator samples originated in the United States, Italy and Spain and spanned the acute and convalescent phases of COVID-19. The prospective study material was composed of cDNA or gDNA derived from T cells, B-cell-depleted T cells, or PBMCs. Subjects who had been exposed to COVID-19, were actively infected with it, or had recovered from it provided the deeply sampled blood TCRbeta repertoires that made up the dataset. The repertoires were released in a freely available public database meant as a resource for research on the immune response to SARS-CoV-2. Samples were obtained from the ongoing ImmuneRACE study (first 160 participants) and from over 1,000 subjects provided by 6 global collaborators. The sample metadata nearly always contained a de-identified subject ID, COVID-19 status, age in years and sex. Where HLA class I and class II types were available, the types were taken from metadata supplied by the sample provider, not from assay-based typing.

TCRbeta CDR3 regions were amplified from genomic DNA by means of the immunoSEQ Assay, a bias-controlled multiplex PCR. On the study's bioinformatics: The number of nucleated cells in each sample was estimated from the amplification of reference gene primers within the assay. Sequence reads were collapsed and filtered to measure the absolute abundance of every unique TCRbeta CDR3 rearrangement. For each sample, productive Simpson clonality was calculated by taking the square root of Simpson's diversity index across productive rearrangements. Entries here come from immuneACCESS through TCRdb and include only in-frame sequences with V and J called. Some clones fail to appear in such tables; in the studies checked, an unresolved V gene covers under half of the shortfall, and the cause of the remainder is unknown. From that table come the V and J calls and clone size; the DNA was used to work out D and trimming. This sample has about 380,000 clones in its table, and roughly 90% of those were observed once. Of the sample, about 6.8% falls within the top ten clones.

Details on this clone: The antigen it binds to is not known. Per-base quality was not reported, and no clone a single base away is much larger than it.

Overall study outcomes, separate from this receptor: The amount of clinical and demographic metadata varied by source and participant and was provided uncurated.

The collaborating institutions used their own protocols to collect whole blood in K2EDTA tubes. For TCRbeta analysis, collaborator samples were shipped as frozen whole blood, as isolated PBMCs, or as DNA extracted from either sample type. The germline V gene encodes CDR1 LGHNA and CDR2 YSLEER. The CDR3 measures 18 amino acids from cysteine to phenylalanine. Only the CDR3 portion is preserved as DNA: 54 bases, with reading frame beginning at the first base. V is trimmed back by 3 bases and J by 0 bases, and the junction contains 8 bases that no gene match accounts for. Source material: peripheral blood. The TCR was taken from a man between 18 and 35 years old with active or convalescent COVID-19. The chain uses TRBV4-3 and TRBJ1-4, with 9 bases matching TRBD1. Read as DNA, the sequence is TGCGCCAGCAGCCAGGGGACAGGGAGTGCAACAACTAATGAAAAACTGTTTTTT. Its amino acids are CASSQGTGSATTNEKLFF.